This T cell receptor (beta chain) was obtained from a study of CD8+CD57+ T cells in acquired aplastic anemia. Study at large: DNA per sorted CD4+ or CD8+ sample ranged about 0.17 to 30 ug, averaging around 3.2 ug.

By flow cytometry, patients selected for sequencing had shown an expansion of CD8+CD57+ cells. When blood sampling took place, the patients had received no therapy. Germline CDR1 reads GTSNPN; CDR2 reads SVGIG (reference sequence). V was shortened by 0 bases and J by 7 bases, with 12 bases between the two germline ends. There are 14 residues in the CDR3. The study's findings and limits: Overlapping CD8+ CDR3 repertoires of patients and controls contained roughly 27 shared sequences. In CD8+ cells, Simpson's diversity showed no significant difference between patients and controls.

Template material for TCR beta VDJ and CDR3 profiling consisted of genomic DNA. One entry per CDR3 protein results from TCRdb running MiXCR on the reads. There are approximately 200,000 distinct CDR3 sequences in the sample; about half occur only once, and 15% to 20% lies in the top ten. In this sample, this clonotype turned up a few times. Its target is unknown. The receptor comes from a human donor with aplastic anemia. The V call is TRBV30, the J call TRBJ2-2, with no clear D. The sample taken for sequencing was sorted CD4+, CD8+, or CD8+CD57+ T cells (not recorded which) from PBMCs. CDR3 nucleotide sequence: TGTGCCTGGAGTGTATGGATGAGGAGCGGGGAGCTGTTTTTT. Translating it yields CAWSVWMRSGELFF. Full variable domain (outside the CDR3, taken from reference TRBV30 and TRBJ2-2): SQTIHQWPATLVQPVGSPLSLECTVEGTSNPNLYWYRQAAGRGLQLLFYSVGIGQISSEVPQNLSASRPQDRQFILSSKKLLLSDSGFYLCAWSVWMRSGELFFGEGSRLTVL.